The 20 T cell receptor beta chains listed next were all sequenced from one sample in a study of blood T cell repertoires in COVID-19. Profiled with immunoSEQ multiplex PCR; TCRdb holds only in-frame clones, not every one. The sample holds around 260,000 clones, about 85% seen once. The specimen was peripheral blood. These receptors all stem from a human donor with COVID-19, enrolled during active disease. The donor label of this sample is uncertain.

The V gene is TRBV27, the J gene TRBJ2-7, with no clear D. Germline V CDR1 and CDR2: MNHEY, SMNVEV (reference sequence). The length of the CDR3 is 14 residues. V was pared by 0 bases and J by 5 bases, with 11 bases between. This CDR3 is CASSLSWAFNEQYF. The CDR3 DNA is TGTGCCAGCAGTTTATCGTGGGCTTTTAACGAGCAGTACTTC.

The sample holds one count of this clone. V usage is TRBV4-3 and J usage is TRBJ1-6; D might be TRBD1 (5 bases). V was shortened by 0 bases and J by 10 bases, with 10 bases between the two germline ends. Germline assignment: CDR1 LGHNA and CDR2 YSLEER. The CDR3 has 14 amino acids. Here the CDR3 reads CASSQDRVESPLHF. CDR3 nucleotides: TGCGCCAGCAGCCAAGACAGGGTGGAATCACCCCTCCACTTT.

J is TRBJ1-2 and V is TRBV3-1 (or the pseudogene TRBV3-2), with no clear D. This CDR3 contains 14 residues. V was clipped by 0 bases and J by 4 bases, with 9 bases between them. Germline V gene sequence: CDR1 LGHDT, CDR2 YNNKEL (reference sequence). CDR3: CASSQDLAAYGYTF. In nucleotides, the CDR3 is TGTGCCAGCAGCCAAGATCTAGCAGCCTATGGCTACACCTTC.

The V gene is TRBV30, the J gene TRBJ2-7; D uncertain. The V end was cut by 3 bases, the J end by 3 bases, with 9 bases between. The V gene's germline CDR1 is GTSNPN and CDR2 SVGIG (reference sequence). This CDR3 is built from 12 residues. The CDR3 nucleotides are TGTGCCTGGAGACAGAGCTTCTACGAGCAGTACTTC. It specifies CAWRQSFYEQYF.

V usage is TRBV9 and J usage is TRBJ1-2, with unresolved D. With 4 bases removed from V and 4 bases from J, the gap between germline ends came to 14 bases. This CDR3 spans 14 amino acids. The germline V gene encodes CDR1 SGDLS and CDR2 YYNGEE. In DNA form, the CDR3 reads TGTGCCAGCAGCCCCCGCCTAGAGATCTATGGCTACACCTTC. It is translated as CASSPRLEIYGYTF. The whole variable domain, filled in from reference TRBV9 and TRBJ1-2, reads DSGVTQTPKHLITATGQRVTLRCSPRSGDLSVYWYQQSLDQGLQFLIQYYNGEERAKGNILERFSAQQFPDLHSELNLSSLELGDSALYFCASSPRLEIYGYTFGSGTRLTVV.

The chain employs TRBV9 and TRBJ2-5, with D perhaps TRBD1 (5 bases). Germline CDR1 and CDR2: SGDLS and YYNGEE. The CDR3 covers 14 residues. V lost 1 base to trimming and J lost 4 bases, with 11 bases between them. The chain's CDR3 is CASSVQPQGETQYF. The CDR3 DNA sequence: TGTGCCAGCAGCGTACAGCCTCAGGGAGAGACCCAGTACTTC.

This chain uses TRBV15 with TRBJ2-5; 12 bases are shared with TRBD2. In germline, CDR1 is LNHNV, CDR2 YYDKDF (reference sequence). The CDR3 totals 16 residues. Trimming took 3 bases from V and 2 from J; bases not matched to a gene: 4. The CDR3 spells CATSRPGLAGQETQYF. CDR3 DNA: TGTGCCACCAGCAGGCCCGGACTAGCGGGACAAGAGACCCAGTACTTC. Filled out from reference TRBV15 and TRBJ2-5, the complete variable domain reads DAMVIQNPRYQVTQFGKPVTLSCSQTLNHNVMYWYQQKSSQAPKLLFHYYDKDFNNEADTPDNFQSRRPNTSFCFLDIRSPGLGDTAMYLCATSRPGLAGQETQYFGPGTRLLVL.

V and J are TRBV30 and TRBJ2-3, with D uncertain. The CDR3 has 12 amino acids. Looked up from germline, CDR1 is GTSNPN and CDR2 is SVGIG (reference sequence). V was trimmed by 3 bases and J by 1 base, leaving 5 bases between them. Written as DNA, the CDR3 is TGTGCCTGGAGACTCGGCACAGATACGCAGTATTTT. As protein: CAWRLGTDTQYF.

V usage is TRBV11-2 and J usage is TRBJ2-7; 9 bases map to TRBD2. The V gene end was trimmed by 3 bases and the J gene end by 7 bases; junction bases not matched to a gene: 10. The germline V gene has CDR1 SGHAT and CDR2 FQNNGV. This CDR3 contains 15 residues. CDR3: CASSFGLAGRGEQYF. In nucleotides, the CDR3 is TGTGCCAGCAGCTTTGGGCTAGCGGGACGAGGGGAGCAGTACTTC.

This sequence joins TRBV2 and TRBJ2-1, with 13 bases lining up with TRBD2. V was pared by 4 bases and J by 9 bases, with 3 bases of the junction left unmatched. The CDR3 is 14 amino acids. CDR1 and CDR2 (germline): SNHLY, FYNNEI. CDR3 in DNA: TGTGCCAGCAGTGCACTAGCGGGAGGGGGTGAGCAGTTCTTC. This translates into CASSALAGGGEQFF.

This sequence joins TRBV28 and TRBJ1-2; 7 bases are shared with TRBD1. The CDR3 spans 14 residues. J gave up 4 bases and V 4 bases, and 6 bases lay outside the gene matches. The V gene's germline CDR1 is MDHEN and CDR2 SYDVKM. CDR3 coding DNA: TGTGCCAGCAGTTACGGACAGGCCCTCTATGGCTACACCTTC. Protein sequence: CASSYGQALYGYTF.

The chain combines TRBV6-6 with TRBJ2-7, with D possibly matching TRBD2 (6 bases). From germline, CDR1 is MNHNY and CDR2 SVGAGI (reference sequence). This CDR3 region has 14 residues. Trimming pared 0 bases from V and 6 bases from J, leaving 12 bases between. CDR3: CASSYSQGEVEQYF. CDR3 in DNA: TGTGCCAGCAGTTACTCTCAAGGGGAGGTCGAGCAGTACTTC.

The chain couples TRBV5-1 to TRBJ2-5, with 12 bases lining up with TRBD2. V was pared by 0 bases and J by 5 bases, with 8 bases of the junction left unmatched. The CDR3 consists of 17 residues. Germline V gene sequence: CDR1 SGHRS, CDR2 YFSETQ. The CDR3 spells CASSLARTSGDGETQYF. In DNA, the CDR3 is TGCGCCAGCAGCTTGGCCAGGACTAGCGGGGACGGGGAGACCCAGTACTTC. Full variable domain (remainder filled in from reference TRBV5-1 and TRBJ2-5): KAGVTQTPRYLIKTRGQQVTLSCSPISGHRSVSWYQQTPGQGLQFLFEYFSETQRNKGNFPGRFSGRQFSNSRSEMNVSTLELGDSALYLCASSLARTSGDGETQYFGPGTRLLVL.

Written as DNA, the CDR3 is TGTGCCAGCAGCTTAACAGGAAGTGACCAAGAGACCCAGTACTTC. Amino acids: CASSLTGSDQETQYF. The gene calls are TRBV7-2 and TRBJ2-5; TRBD1 might be the D (5 bases). CDR3 length equals 15 residues. CDR1 SGHTA and CDR2 FQGNSA come from the germline V gene. Between the trimmed V and J ends, which lost 2 bases and 0 bases, there was a span of 10 bases.

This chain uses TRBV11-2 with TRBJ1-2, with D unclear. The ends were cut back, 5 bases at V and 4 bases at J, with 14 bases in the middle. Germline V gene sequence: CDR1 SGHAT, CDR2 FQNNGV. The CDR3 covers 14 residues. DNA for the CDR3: TGTGCCAGCAGCCCGACGAATGCAGGCTATGGCTACACCTTC. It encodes CASSPTNAGYGYTF.

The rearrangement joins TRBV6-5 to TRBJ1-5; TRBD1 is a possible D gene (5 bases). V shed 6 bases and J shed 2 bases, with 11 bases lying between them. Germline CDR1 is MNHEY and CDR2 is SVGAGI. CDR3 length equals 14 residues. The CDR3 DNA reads TGTGCCAGCAGGGGACCGGGGGGCAATCAGCCCCAGCATTTT. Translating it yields CASRGPGGNQPQHF.

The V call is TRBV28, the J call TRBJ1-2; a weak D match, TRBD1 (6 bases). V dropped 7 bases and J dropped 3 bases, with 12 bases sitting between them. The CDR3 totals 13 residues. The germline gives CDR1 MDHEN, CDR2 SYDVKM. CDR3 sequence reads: CASTPQGYYGYTF. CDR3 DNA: TGTGCCAGCACCCCACAGGGCTACTATGGCTACACCTTC.

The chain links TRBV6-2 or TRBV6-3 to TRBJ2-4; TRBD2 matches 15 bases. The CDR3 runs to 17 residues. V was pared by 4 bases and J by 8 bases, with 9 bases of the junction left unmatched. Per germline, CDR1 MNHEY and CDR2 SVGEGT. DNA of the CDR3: TGTGCCAGCAGTTCTCCTCGGACTAGCGGGAGGGTATACATTCAGTACTTC. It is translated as CASSSPRTSGRVYIQYF.

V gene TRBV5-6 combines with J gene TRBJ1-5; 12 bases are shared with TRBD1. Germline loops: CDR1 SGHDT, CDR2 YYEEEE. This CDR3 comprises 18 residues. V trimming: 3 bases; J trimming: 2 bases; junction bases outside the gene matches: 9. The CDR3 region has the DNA TGTGCCAGCAGCTCATCCGGGACAGGGGGCGAGGGCAATCAGCCCCAGCATTTT. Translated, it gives CASSSSGTGGEGNQPQHF. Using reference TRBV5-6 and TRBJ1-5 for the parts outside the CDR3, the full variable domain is DAGVTQSPTHLIKTRGQQVTLRCSPKSGHDTVSWYQQALGQGPQFIFQYYEEEERQRGNFPDRFSGHQFPNYSSELNVNALLLGDSALYLCASSSSGTGGEGNQPQHFGDGTRLSIL.

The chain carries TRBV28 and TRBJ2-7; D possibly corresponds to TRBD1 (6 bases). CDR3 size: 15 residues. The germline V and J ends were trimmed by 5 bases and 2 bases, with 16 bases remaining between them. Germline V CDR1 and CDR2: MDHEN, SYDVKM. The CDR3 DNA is TGTGCCAGCAGTCCCCAGGGACACCTTACCTACGAGCAGTACTTC. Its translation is CASSPQGHLTYEQYF.